This T cell receptor beta chain was captured in a study of PD-L1 blockade in urothelial cancer. Trimming removed 4 bases from V and 4 bases from J; junction bases left unmatched: 7. This CDR3 comprises 15 residues. Per germline, CDR1 LGHNA and CDR2 YNFKEQ. Profiling relied on immunoSEQ multiplex PCR, and the TCRdb table lists in-frame clones only, not all of them. Of tens of thousands of clones in the sample, more than 65% are singletons; the top ten hold about 31%. This receptor was obtained from a man aged 55 to 70 with urothelial cancer. The sample consisted of PBMCs, taken around atezolizumab (anti-PD-L1) treatment. The chain is built from TRBV4-2 and TRBJ2-3; TRBD2 matches at 8 bases. The CDR3 spells CASSPRTSWADTQYF. The CDR3 bases are TGTGCCAGCAGCCCTCGGACTAGCTGGGCAGATACGCAGTATTTT.